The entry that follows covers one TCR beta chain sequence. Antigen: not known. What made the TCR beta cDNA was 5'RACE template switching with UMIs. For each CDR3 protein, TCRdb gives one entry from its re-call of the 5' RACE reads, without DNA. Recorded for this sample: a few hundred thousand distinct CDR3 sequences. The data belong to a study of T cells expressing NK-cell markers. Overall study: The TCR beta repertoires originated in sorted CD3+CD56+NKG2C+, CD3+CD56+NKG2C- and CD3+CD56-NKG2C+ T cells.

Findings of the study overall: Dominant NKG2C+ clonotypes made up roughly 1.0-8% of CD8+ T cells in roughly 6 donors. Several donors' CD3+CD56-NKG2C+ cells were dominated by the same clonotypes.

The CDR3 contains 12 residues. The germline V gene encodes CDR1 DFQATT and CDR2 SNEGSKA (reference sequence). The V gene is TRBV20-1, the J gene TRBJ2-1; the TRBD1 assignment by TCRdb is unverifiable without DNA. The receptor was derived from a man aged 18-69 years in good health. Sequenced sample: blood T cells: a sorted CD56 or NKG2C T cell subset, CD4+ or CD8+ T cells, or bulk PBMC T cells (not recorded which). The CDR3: CSASLDRAEQFF.